This TCR beta chain is from a study of blood T cell repertoires in COVID-19. Germline V gives CDR1 SGHTA, CDR2 FQGNSA. CDR3 size: 16 residues. Assay used: immunoSEQ multiplex PCR; TCRdb lists only in-frame clones, some missing. The sample consists of over 300,000 clones, 83% of them appearing once. Points on this clone: One junction end does not reproduce the germline sequence, and a read error may be involved.

Sequencing input: peripheral blood. The rearrangement links TRBV7-2 to TRBJ2-2, with 9 bases identical to TRBD1. The TCR originated in a woman aged 50 to 65 with acute or convalescent COVID-19. The CDR3 sequence is CASSFTGTGNAGELFF. For the CDR3, the DNA is TGTGCCAGCAGCTTTACCGGGACAGGGAACGCCGGGGAGCTGTTTTTT.